This TCR beta chain is drawn from a study of T cell responses to AZD1222 COVID-19 vaccine. Study-wide findings and caveats: The study found vaccine-associated CD4 TCRs spanning spike, dominant at 160-218 and 743-854. Donors, mostly white British, included more females; clonal diversity was possibly underestimated. Two AZD1222 administrations were followed by greater Spike-specific TCR breadth and depth.

Germline lookup yields CDR1 MDHEN and CDR2 SYDVKM. The germline V and J ends were trimmed by 7 bases and 0 bases, with 16 bases remaining between them. There are 16 residues in the CDR3. Repertoires were generated with immunoSEQ multiplex PCR, while TCRdb's copy carries only in-frame clones and drops some. The table includes about 60,000 clones, 60% to 85% detected once. On this clone: Its antigen is as yet unknown.

Researchers grouped second doses given at about 4 or about 12 weeks into one pool. This receptor was obtained from an adult who received the AZD1222 COVID-19 vaccine. The chain combines TRBV28 with TRBJ1-3; D is unclear. The source was peripheral blood, collected 28 days after the second AZD1222 dose. The CDR3 region has the DNA TGTGCCAGCACCCCGCAGGATGCGTTCTCTGGAAACACCATATATTTT. Translating it yields CASTPQDAFSGNTIYF.